The rows below give T cell receptor beta chains drawn from one sample of a study of persistence of HIV-infected CD4 T cells. Their cognate antigens are unknown. Sequencing was performed with immunoSEQ multiplex PCR; in TCRdb, only in-frame clones are kept and a portion is missing. The sample records about 48,000 clones, 75% to 85% being singletons. Specimen: CD4+ T cells sorted from PBMCs after approximately 19-hour stimulation, collected from a patient who received antiretroviral therapy. The receptors derive from an adult man with HIV who was CMV-seropositive. CDR3s leave out the opening cysteine and the closing phenylalanine or tryptophan.

CDR3aa: ASMNYGVDTQY
v_gene: TRBV6-5
j_gene: TRBJ2-3
len: 11

CDR3aa: ASYWTGRSPLH
v_gene: TRBV19
j_gene: TRBJ1-6
len: 11

CDR3aa: ASGSSGRYQETQY
v_gene: TRBV7-2
j_gene: TRBJ2-5
len: 13

CDR3aa: ASSSRGSYNEQF
v_gene: TRBV5-4
j_gene: TRBJ2-1
len: 12

CDR3aa: ASSIAGGRNNEQF
v_gene: TRBV19
j_gene: TRBJ2-1
len: 13

CDR3aa: SVVQGGTEAF
v_gene: TRBV29-1
j_gene: TRBJ1-1
len: 10

CDR3aa: ASSLEARAGNTEAF
v_gene: TRBV5-1
j_gene: TRBJ1-1
len: 14

CDR3aa: ASSDLSGDRYEKLF
v_gene: TRBV5-1
j_gene: TRBJ1-4
len: 14

CDR3aa: ASSATKNYGYT
v_gene: TRBV5-4
j_gene: TRBJ1-2
len: 11

CDR3aa: ASSGRGDSTLYEQY
v_gene: TRBV27
j_gene: TRBJ2-7
len: 14

CDR3aa: ASSLGRDFNTDTQY
v_gene: TRBV5-1
j_gene: TRBJ2-3
len: 14

CDR3aa: ASSIVASYGYT
v_gene: TRBV19
j_gene: TRBJ1-2
len: 11

CDR3aa: ASSLGGSGTGRTGANVLT
v_gene: TRBV27
j_gene: TRBJ2-6
len: 18

CDR3aa: ASTLRAGGYQETQY
v_gene: TRBV7-2
j_gene: TRBJ2-5
len: 14

CDR3aa: ASSPGDRYGANVLT
v_gene: TRBV5-1
j_gene: TRBJ2-6
len: 14

CDR3aa: ASSQDRGGTADMRTNEKLF
v_gene: TRBV4-1
j_gene: TRBJ1-4
len: 19

CDR3aa: ASSRDSSNTEAF
v_gene: TRBV6-5
j_gene: TRBJ1-1
len: 12

CDR3aa: ASSTGQGYTEAF
v_gene: TRBV5-1
j_gene: TRBJ1-1
len: 12

CDR3aa: ASSLFGQAYEQY
v_gene: TRBV27
j_gene: TRBJ2-7
len: 12

CDR3aa: ASSIRGATGANVLT
v_gene: TRBV19
j_gene: TRBJ2-6
len: 14

CDR3aa: SVTGTLSTDTQY
v_gene: TRBV29-1
j_gene: TRBJ2-3
len: 12

CDR3aa: ASSQDRSSYGYT
v_gene: TRBV14
j_gene: TRBJ1-2
len: 12

CDR3aa: ASSRSDRGLIGAF
v_gene: TRBV27
j_gene: TRBJ1-1
len: 13

CDR3aa: SVLLDRGYTIY
v_gene: TRBV29-1
j_gene: TRBJ1-3
len: 11

CDR3aa: ASSLQPGPSGNTIY
v_gene: TRBV7-2
j_gene: TRBJ1-3
len: 14

CDR3aa: ASSLGGLSNQPQH
v_gene: TRBV5-1
j_gene: TRBJ1-5
len: 13

CDR3aa: SVLKDPSSYNEQF
v_gene: TRBV29-1
j_gene: TRBJ2-1
len: 13

CDR3aa: ASSLEGNYEQY
v_gene: TRBV5-4
j_gene: TRBJ2-7
len: 11

CDR3aa: ATSGALGETQY
v_gene: TRBV24-1
j_gene: TRBJ2-5
len: 11

CDR3aa: ASSLGHGLALNEQF
v_gene: TRBV5-1
j_gene: TRBJ2-1
len: 14

CDR3aa: ASSNRSPGLAGVEQF
v_gene: TRBV19
j_gene: TRBJ2-1
len: 15

CDR3aa: ASGGVSYEQY
v_gene: TRBV2
j_gene: TRBJ2-7
len: 10

CDR3aa: ATSGISGVVTQY
v_gene: TRBV15
j_gene: TRBJ2-5
len: 12

CDR3aa: ASSQETGNTIY
v_gene: TRBV4-2
j_gene: TRBJ1-3
len: 11

CDR3aa: ASSPEGFPPYEQY
v_gene: TRBV18
j_gene: TRBJ2-7
len: 13

CDR3aa: ASRRDSALYEQY
v_gene: TRBV18
j_gene: TRBJ2-7
len: 12

CDR3aa: ASSRFQTYYT
v_gene: TRBV5-6
j_gene: TRBJ1-2
len: 10

CDR3aa: ASSTYGTGGEQY
v_gene: TRBV19
j_gene: TRBJ2-7
len: 12

CDR3aa: ASGTGDEKLF
v_gene: TRBV3-1/TRBV3-2
j_gene: TRBJ1-4
len: 10

CDR3aa: ASSVQDMGGELF
v_gene: TRBV7-2
j_gene: TRBJ2-2
len: 12

CDR3aa: ASSLFAGVRDTQY
v_gene: TRBV3-1/TRBV3-2
j_gene: TRBJ2-3
len: 13

CDR3aa: ASSLFLGSYQETQY
v_gene: TRBV7-7
j_gene: TRBJ2-5
len: 14

CDR3aa: ASSSDLYEQY
v_gene: TRBV6-1
j_gene: TRBJ2-7
len: 10

CDR3aa: ASSIDVQGQPQH
v_gene: TRBV19
j_gene: TRBJ1-5
len: 12

CDR3aa: ASSHDRGQGYT
v_gene: TRBV5-8
j_gene: TRBJ1-2
len: 11

CDR3aa: AWSTRLLEAF
v_gene: TRBV30
j_gene: TRBJ1-1
len: 10

CDR3aa: ASTNGDTSGYGYT
v_gene: TRBV5-1
j_gene: TRBJ1-2
len: 13

CDR3aa: AISERASEGYEQY
v_gene: TRBV10-3
j_gene: TRBJ2-7
len: 13

CDR3aa: ASSSTGAYEQY
v_gene: TRBV7-9
j_gene: TRBJ2-7
len: 11

CDR3aa: ASSLRRGTGEMSGYT
v_gene: TRBV5-6
j_gene: TRBJ1-2
len: 15

CDR3aa: ASRRTSGSYNEQF
v_gene: TRBV7-9
j_gene: TRBJ2-1
len: 13

CDR3aa: ASSLEWLGSIQY
v_gene: TRBV7-9
j_gene: TRBJ2-4
len: 12

CDR3aa: ASSQDFKGNQPQH
v_gene: TRBV4-2
j_gene: TRBJ1-5
len: 13